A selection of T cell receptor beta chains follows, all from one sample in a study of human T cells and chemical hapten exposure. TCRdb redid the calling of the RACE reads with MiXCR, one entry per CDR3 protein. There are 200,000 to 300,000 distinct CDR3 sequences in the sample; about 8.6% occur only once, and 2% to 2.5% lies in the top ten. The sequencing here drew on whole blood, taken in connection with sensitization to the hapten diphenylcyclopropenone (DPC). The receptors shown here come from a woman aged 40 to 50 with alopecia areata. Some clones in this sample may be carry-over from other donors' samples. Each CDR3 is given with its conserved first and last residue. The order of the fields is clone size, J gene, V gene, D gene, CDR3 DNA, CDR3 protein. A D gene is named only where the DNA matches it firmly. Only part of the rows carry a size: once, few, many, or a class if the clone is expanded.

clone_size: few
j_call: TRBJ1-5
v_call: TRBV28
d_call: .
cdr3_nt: TGTGCCAGCAGCCTCCCACAGGGATCCATGACCAATCAGCCCCAGCATTTT
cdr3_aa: CASSLPQGSMTNQPQHF

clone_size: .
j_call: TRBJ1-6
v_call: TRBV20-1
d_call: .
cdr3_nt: TGCAGTGCTAGAGGGGCCGGACTAAGCTCCTATAATTCACCCCTCCACTTT
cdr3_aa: CSARGAGLSSYNSPLHF

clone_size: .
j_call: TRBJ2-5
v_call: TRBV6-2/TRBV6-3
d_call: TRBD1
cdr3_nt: TGTGCCAGCACCCAGGGACAGGGGGCCGGACGAGAGACCCAGTACTTC
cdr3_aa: CASTQGQGAGRETQYF

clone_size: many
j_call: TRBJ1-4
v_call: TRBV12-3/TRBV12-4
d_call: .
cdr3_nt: TGTGCCAGCAGCCGAGACAACATGGAAAAACTGTTTTTT
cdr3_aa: CASSRDNMEKLFF

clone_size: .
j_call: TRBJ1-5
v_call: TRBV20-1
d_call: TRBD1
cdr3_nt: TGCAGTGCCCCCAGGGGGGGTCGCAGTCAGCCCCAGCATTTT
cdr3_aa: CSAPRGGRSQPQHF

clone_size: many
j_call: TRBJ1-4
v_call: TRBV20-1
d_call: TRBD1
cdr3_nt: TGCAGTGCTACGGAGACAGGGTCTAATGAAAAACTGTTTTTT
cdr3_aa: CSATETGSNEKLFF

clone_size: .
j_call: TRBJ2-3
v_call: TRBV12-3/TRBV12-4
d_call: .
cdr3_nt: TGTGCCAGCAGCCCCCGGGGTCCTCCAGATACGCAGTATTTT
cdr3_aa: CASSPRGPPDTQYF

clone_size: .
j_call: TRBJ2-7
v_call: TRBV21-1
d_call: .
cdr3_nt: TGTGCCAGTGGGTCAGGGAGCGGCTACGAGCAGTACTTC
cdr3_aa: CASGSGSGYEQYF

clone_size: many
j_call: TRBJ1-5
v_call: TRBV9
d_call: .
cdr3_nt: TGTGCCAGCAGCGTAGAAGTCCAGGGTCAGCCCCAGCATTTT
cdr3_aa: CASSVEVQGQPQHF

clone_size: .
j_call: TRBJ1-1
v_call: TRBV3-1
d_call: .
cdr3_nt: TGTGCCAGCAGCCAAGAAGCACATATGAACACTGAAGCTTTCTTT
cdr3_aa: CASSQEAHMNTEAFF

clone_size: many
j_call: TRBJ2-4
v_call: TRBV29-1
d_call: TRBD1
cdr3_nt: TGCAGCGTTGCCGCAGGGGGCGCGGAGAACATTCAGTACTTC
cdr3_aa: CSVAAGGAENIQYF

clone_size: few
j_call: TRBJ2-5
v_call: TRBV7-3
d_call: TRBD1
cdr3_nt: TGTGCCAGCAGCTTGGGACAGCCCGGTGAGACCCAGTACTTC
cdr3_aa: CASSLGQPGETQYF

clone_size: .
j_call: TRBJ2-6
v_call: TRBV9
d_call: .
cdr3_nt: TGTGCCAGCAGCCCCAGGGTCTCTGGGGCCAACGTCCTGACTTTC
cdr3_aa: CASSPRVSGANVLTF

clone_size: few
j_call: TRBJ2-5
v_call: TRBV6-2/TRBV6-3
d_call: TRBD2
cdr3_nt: TGTGCCAGCAGTACCTATCGCGGGAGCGCTCGAGAGACCCAGTACTTC
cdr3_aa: CASSTYRGSARETQYF

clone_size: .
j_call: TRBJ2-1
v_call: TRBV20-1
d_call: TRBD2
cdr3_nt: TGCAGTGCTAGAGATCCTAGCGGGAGGGCCTTTTACAATGAGCAGTTCTTC
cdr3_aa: CSARDPSGRAFYNEQFF

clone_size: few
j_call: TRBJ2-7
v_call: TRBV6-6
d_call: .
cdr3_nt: TGTGCCAGCAGTTACCCTTTACTTTTC
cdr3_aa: CASSYPLLF

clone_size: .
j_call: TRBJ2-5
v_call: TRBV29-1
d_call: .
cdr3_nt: TGCAGCGTTGGCAGGGACCAAGAGACCCAGTACTTC
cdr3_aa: CSVGRDQETQYF

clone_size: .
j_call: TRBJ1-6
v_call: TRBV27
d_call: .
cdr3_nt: TGTGCCAGCAGTTTATACCGAAATAATTCACCCCTCCACTTT
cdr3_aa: CASSLYRNNSPLHF

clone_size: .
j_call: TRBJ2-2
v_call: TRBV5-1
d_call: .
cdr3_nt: TGCGCCAGCAGCTTGGTTGTAGCGGACACCGGGGAGCTGTTTTTT
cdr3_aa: CASSLVVADTGELFF

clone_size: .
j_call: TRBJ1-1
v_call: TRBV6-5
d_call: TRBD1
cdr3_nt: TGTGCCAGCAGAGACAGGGCCATGGGCTCTGAAGCTTTCTTT
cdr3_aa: CASRDRAMGSEAFF

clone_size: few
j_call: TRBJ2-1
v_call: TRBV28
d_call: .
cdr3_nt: TGTGCCAGCAAACTCGGGGGCAGCTCCTACAATGAGCAGTTCTTC
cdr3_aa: CASKLGGSSYNEQFF

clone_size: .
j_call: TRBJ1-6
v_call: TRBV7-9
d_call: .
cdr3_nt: TGTGCCAGCAGCGCACTACAGGGTTATAATTCACCCCTCCACTTT
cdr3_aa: CASSALQGYNSPLHF

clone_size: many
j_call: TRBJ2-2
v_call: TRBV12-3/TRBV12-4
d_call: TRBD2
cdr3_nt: TGTGCCAGCAGCCTGCGACTAGCGGTCACCGGGGAGCTGTTTTTT
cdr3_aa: CASSLRLAVTGELFF

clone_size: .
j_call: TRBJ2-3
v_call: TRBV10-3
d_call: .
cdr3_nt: TGTGCCATCAGTAGCGGCGCGGCGCAGTATTTT
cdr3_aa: CAISSGAAQYF

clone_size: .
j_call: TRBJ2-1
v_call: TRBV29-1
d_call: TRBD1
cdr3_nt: TGCAGCGGATACAGGGGCCATGAGCAGTTCTTC
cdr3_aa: CSGYRGHEQFF

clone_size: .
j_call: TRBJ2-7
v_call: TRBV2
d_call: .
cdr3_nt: TGTGCCAGCAGTGGAGCTTCCAACGAGCAGTACTTC
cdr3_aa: CASSGASNEQYF

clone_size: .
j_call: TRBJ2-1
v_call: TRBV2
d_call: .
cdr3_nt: TGTGCCAGCAGTGACCTGGGGCAGGGTTTCAATGAGCAGTTCTTC
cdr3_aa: CASSDLGQGFNEQFF

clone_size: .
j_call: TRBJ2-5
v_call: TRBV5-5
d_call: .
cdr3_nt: TGTGCCAGCAGCTCCGTCGGTAGAGAGACCCAGTACTTC
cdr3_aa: CASSSVGRETQYF

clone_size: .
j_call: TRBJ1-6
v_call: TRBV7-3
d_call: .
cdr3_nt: TGTGCCACCAGCTTAACTACAGGGAGCTCCTATAATTCACCCCTCCACTTT
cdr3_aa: CATSLTTGSSYNSPLHF

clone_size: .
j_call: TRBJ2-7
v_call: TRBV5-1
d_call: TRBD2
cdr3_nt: TGCGCCAGCAGCTTGACTAGCGGAACCATCTACGAGCAGTACTTC
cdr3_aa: CASSLTSGTIYEQYF

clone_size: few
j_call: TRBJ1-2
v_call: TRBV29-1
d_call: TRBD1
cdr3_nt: TGCAGCGTTTGGCCCAGGACAGGGGCTGGCTACACCTTC
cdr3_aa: CSVWPRTGAGYTF

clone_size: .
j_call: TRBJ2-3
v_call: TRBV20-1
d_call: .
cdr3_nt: TGCAGTGCTAGGGACAGCTACACAGAAACGCAGTATTTT
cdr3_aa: CSARDSYTETQYF

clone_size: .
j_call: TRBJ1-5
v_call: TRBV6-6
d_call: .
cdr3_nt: TGTGCCAGCAGCCCCGGAGCGCATCAGCCCCAGCATTTT
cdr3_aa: CASSPGAHQPQHF

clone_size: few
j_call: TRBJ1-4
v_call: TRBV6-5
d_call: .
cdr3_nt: TGTGCCAGCAAGGGGTTACGCCCTATTAATGAAAAACTGTTTTTT
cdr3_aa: CASKGLRPINEKLFF

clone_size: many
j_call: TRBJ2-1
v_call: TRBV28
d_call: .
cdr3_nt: TGTGCCAGCAGCCGGGATACCCCCAATGAGCAGTTCTTC
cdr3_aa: CASSRDTPNEQFF

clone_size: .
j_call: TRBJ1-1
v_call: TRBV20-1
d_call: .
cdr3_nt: TGCAGTGCTACTTATTTCAACACTGAAGCTTTCTTT
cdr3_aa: CSATYFNTEAFF

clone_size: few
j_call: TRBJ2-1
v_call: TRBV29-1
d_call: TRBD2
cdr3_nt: TGCAGCGTTGAAGATCCCGAAACTAGCGGGAGCTATTACAATGAGCAGTTCTTC
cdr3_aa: CSVEDPETSGSYYNEQFF

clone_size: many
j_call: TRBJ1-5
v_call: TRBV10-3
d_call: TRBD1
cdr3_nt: TGTGCCATCAGCAGGGACAGGGGAATCGGGCAGCCCCAGCATTTT
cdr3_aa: CAISRDRGIGQPQHF

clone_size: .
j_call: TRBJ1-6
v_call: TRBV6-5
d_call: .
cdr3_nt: TGTGCCAGCAGTTACTCGACCGGGACGGGAAATTCACCCCTCCACTTT
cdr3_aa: CASSYSTGTGNSPLHF

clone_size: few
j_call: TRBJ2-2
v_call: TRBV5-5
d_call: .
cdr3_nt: TGTGCCAGCGGGTCCCCCTCCACCGGGGAGCTGTTTTTT
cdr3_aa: CASGSPSTGELFF

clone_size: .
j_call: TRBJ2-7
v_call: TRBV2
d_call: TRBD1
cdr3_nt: TGTGCCAGCAGTTATACCGGGACAGACTACGAGCAGTACTTC
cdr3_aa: CASSYTGTDYEQYF

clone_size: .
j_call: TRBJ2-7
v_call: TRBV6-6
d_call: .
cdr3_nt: TGTGCCAGCAGGCCGGCCGGCAACTCCTACGAGCAGTACTTC
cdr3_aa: CASRPAGNSYEQYF

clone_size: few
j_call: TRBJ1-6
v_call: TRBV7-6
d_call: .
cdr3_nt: TGTGCCAGCAGCTTTGGGGCCCAGGGGTCACCCCTCCACTTT
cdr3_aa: CASSFGAQGSPLHF

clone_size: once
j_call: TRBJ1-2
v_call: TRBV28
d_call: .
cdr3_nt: TGTGCCAGCAGTTTCCTTCAAAACTATGGCTACACCTTC
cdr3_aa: CASSFLQNYGYTF

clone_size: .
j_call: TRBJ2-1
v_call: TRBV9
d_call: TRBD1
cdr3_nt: TGTGCCAGCAGCCCCGGACAGGGAAGCCGCAATGAGCAGTTCTTC
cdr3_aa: CASSPGQGSRNEQFF

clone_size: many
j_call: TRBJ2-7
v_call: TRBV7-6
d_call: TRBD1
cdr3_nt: TGTGCCAGCAGCTTAGATGCGACAGGGCGCTCCTACGAGCAGTACTTC
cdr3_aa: CASSLDATGRSYEQYF

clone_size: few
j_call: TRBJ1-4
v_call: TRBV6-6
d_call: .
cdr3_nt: TGTGCCAGCACCGCGGGACTTAATGAAAAACTGTTTTTT
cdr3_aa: CASTAGLNEKLFF

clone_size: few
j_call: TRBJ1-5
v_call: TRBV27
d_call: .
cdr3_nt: TGTGCCAGCAGTTTAGGGAACGGGGCCCGAGGCGGCAATCAGCCCCAGCATTTT
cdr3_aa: CASSLGNGARGGNQPQHF